The 8 T cell receptor beta chains listed next were all sequenced from one sample in a study of T cells after yellow fever vaccination. TCRdb redid the calling of the 5' RACE reads with MiXCR, one entry per CDR3 protein. The sample holds around 590,000 distinct CDR3 sequences; 10% to 15% are singletons and the top ten take 15%. This material consisted of PBMCs, taken on the day of the yellow fever booster vaccination. Receptors originate from a man under 40 who received the YFV17D yellow fever vaccine.

This clonotype was seen a few times. The V call is TRBV9, the J call TRBJ2-3; 7 nucleotides line up with TRBD2. The J segment lost 0 bases and the V segment lost 0 bases, leaving 7 bases of the junction unmatched. Germline loops: CDR1 SGDLS, CDR2 YYNGEE. This CDR3 region has 17 residues. Here the CDR3 reads CASSVGVAGRSTDTQYF. The CDR3 coding sequence is TGTGCCAGCAGCGTAGGGGTAGCGGGTAGGAGCACAGATACGCAGTATTTT.

This clonotype was counted between two and nine times. The chain combines TRBV29-1 with TRBJ2-7; 10 positions agree with TRBD2. Per germline, CDR1 SQVTM and CDR2 ANQGSEA. V shed 7 bases and J 4 bases; nucleotides not matched to a gene: 7. The CDR3 sequence is 13 residues long. The CDR3 DNA is TGCAGCGCGCGGACTAGCGGAAATTACGAGCAGTACTTC. This sequence encodes CSARTSGNYEQYF.

The J gene is TRBJ2-2, the V gene TRBV5-1, with unresolved D. The CDR3 is made up of 17 amino acids. V was clipped by 0 bases and J by 0 bases, with 12 bases between them. CDR1 is SGHRS, CDR2 YFSETQ, per germline. Here the CDR3 reads CASSLALSRANTGELFF. In DNA, the CDR3 is TGCGCCAGCAGCTTGGCCCTCTCTCGCGCGAACACCGGGGAGCTGTTTTTT.

This clonotype was picked up a small number of times. The chain is built from TRBV19 and TRBJ1-1; D not resolved. Germline lookup yields CDR1 LNHDA and CDR2 SQIVND (reference sequence). This CDR3 contains 11 residues. The CDR3 nucleotides read TGTGGAAGTGCCCGTAGCACTGAAGCTTTCTTT. Amino acid sequence: CGSARSTEAFF.

The gene calls are TRBV5-4 and TRBJ2-5; no firm D call. The CDR3 is 14 residues long. V lost 0 bases, J lost 4 bases, and 10 bases lay in between. Germline V gene lookup returns CDR1 SGHNT and CDR2 YYREEE (reference sequence). CDR3 DNA sequence: TGTGCCAGCAGCTTGGTGGGGTGGGGAGAGACCCAGTACTTC. Translating it yields CASSLVGWGETQYF.

V usage is TRBV12-3 or TRBV12-4 and J usage is TRBJ2-7, with TRBD2 as a possible D gene (7 bases). CDR3 length: 13 amino acids. The V end lost 5 bases, the J end lost 5 bases, and 13 bases lay between the germline ends. CDR3 bases: TGTGCCAGCAGTGGGGGGGCGGGAGACGAGCAGTACTTC. It is translated as CASSGGAGDEQYF.

This clonotype has a count of ten or more. The chain combines TRBV5-1 with TRBJ1-6, with 7 positions matching TRBD1. The CDR3 spans 14 residues. V lost 4 bases to trimming and J lost 5 bases; unmatched junction nucleotides: 3. Germline lookup yields CDR1 SGHRS and CDR2 YFSETQ. The CDR3 loop reads CASSPGQNNSPLHF. The CDR3 DNA follows: TGCGCCAGCAGCCCGGGACAGAATAATTCACCCCTCCACTTT.

This clonotype has only a few counts. The chain couples TRBV6-2 or TRBV6-3 to TRBJ2-7, with D perhaps matching TRBD2 (6 bases). V was cut by 7 bases and J by 3 bases, with 10 bases left in between. Per germline, CDR1 MNHEY and CDR2 SVGEGT. The CDR3 is 12 residues long. This CDR3 reads CASTGSGYEQYF. The CDR3 DNA is TGTGCCAGCACGGGTAGCGGCTACGAGCAGTACTTC.